The rows below give T cell receptor beta chains drawn from one sample of a study of blood T cell repertoires in COVID-19. Data came from immunoSEQ multiplex PCR; TCRdb stores just in-frame clones and leaves some out. The top ten hold roughly 9.6% of the sample, which has 200,000 to 300,000 clones, about four fifths seen once. The sequencing input was peripheral blood. All receptors derive from an elderly woman with acute or convalescent COVID-19. CDR3s include the opening cysteine and the closing phenylalanine or tryptophan. A D gene is named only where the DNA matches it firmly. The listing skips clone size in some rows; elsewhere it reads once, few, many or a size class.

clone size	D gene	V gene	J gene	CDR3 protein	CDR3 DNA
once	NA	TRBV21-1	TRBJ2-5	CASSKVRGGETQYF	TGTGCCAGCAGCAAAGTACGGGGGGGCGAGACCCAGTACTTC
NA	NA	TRBV28	TRBJ1-6	CASKRGSGSPLHF	TGTGCCAGCAAGCGAGGGAGCGGTTCACCCCTCCACTTT
NA	NA	TRBV6-5	TRBJ1-4	CASKKGGRSNEKLFF	TGTGCCAGCAAAAAGGGGGGGCGATCTAATGAAAAACTGTTTTTT
NA	TRBD1	TRBV19	TRBJ1-2	CASSKQGEIYGYTF	TGTGCCAGTAGTAAACAGGGGGAAATCTATGGCTACACCTTC
NA	TRBD2	TRBV9	TRBJ2-5	CASGGLAGETQYF	TGTGCCAGCGGAGGACTAGCGGGGGAGACCCAGTACTTC
NA	TRBD2	TRBV19	TRBJ2-5	CASSPGLAQETQYF	TGTGCCAGTAGCCCGGGACTAGCCCAAGAGACCCAGTACTTC
few	NA	TRBV19	TRBJ1-1	CASSIGQSNTEAFF	TGTGCCAGTAGTATAGGACAGTCGAACACTGAAGCTTTCTTT
NA	NA	TRBV2	TRBJ1-5	CASSEDGGQPQHF	TGTGCCAGCAGTGAAGACGGGGGTCAGCCCCAGCATTTT
few	NA	TRBV29-1	TRBJ1-1	CSVEEGAAFF	TGCAGCGTTGAAGAAGGGGCGGCTTTCTTT
NA	TRBD1	TRBV5-1	TRBJ1-6	CASSPWTGASPLHF	TGCGCCAGCAGCCCCTGGACAGGGGCATCACCCCTCCACTTT
NA	NA	TRBV28	TRBJ1-4	CASSLWSLRGWGANEKLFF	TGTGCCAGCAGTTTATGGAGTTTACGGGGTTGGGGAGCTAATGAAAAACTGTTTTTT
once	NA	TRBV15	TRBJ2-5	CATSRDTQGRLETQYF	TGTGCCACCAGCAGAGATACGCAGGGAAGATTGGAGACCCAGTACTTC
NA	NA	TRBV3-1/TRBV3-2	TRBJ1-6	CASSSWSRGSSYNSPLHF	TGTGCCAGCAGCTCCTGGTCCAGGGGAAGCTCCTATAATTCACCCCTCCACTTT
NA	TRBD1	TRBV18	TRBJ1-2	CASSPRDRGLLGDYGYTF	TGTGCCAGCTCACCAAGGGACAGGGGGCTGTTGGGTGACTATGGCTACACCTTC
NA	TRBD2	TRBV4-2	TRBJ2-5	CASSQDRTPAGGLETQYF	TGTGCCAGCAGCCAAGATCGTACTCCAGCGGGGGGGTTAGAGACCCAGTACTTC
NA	TRBD1	TRBV6-5	TRBJ1-2	CASSQTLNRGRGYTF	TGTGCCAGCAGTCAAACCCTTAACAGGGGGCGCGGCTACACCTTC
once	NA	TRBV5-1	TRBJ1-3	CASSLEGGDTIYF	TGCGCCAGCAGCTTGGAGGGAGGGGACACCATATATTTT
NA	NA	TRBV27	TRBJ2-4	CASSPRRDMNIQYF	TGTGCCAGCAGTCCCCGCCGGGACATGAACATTCAGTACTTC
NA	TRBD2	TRBV4-2	TRBJ2-7	CASSRPLGSGDSQDEQYF	TGTGCCAGCAGCCGACCATTGGGTAGCGGGGATTCCCAGGACGAGCAGTACTTC
NA	TRBD1	TRBV2	TRBJ1-3	CASGGTAYSGNTIYF	TGTGCCAGCGGGGGGACAGCCTACTCTGGAAACACCATATATTTT
NA	TRBD1	TRBV28	TRBJ1-1	CASSLLEGQSEAFF	TGTGCCAGCAGTTTATTAGAGGGACAGTCTGAAGCTTTCTTT
NA	NA	TRBV4-1	TRBJ1-3	CASSQVLRDLSSGNTIYF	TGCGCCAGCAGCCAAGTTCTACGTGACTTGAGCTCTGGAAACACCATATATTTT
NA	TRBD1	TRBV5-1	TRBJ1-2	CASSLSGGDYGYTF	TGCGCCAGCAGCTTGTCAGGGGGCGACTATGGCTACACCTTC
few	NA	TRBV4-1	TRBJ2-3	CASSLVGVRTDTQYF	TGCGCCAGCAGCCTAGTAGGGGTCCGCACAGATACGCAGTATTTT
NA	TRBD1	TRBV7-6	TRBJ2-3	CASSLGTAGVTDTQYF	TGTGCCAGCAGCCTTGGGACAGCTGGGGTCACAGATACGCAGTATTTT
NA	NA	TRBV5-4	TRBJ2-3	CASSLGGQARRGTDTQYF	TGTGCCAGCAGCTTAGGCGGTCAAGCTCGGAGGGGCACAGATACGCAGTATTTT
NA	NA	TRBV7-2	TRBJ2-7	CVSSLVNSYEQYF	TGTGTCAGCAGCTTAGTTAACAGCTACGAGCAGTACTTC
NA	NA	TRBV19	TRBJ2-2	CASSLRTVANTGELFF	TGTGCCAGTAGTCTCCGGACAGTCGCGAACACCGGGGAGCTGTTTTTT
NA	TRBD1	TRBV6-5	TRBJ1-3	CASRRTGYAGNTIYF	TGTGCCAGCAGACGGACAGGGTATGCAGGAAACACCATATATTTT
NA	NA	TRBV7-9	TRBJ2-7	CASSSRAGASYEQYF	TGTGCCAGCAGTTCCCGGGCTGGGGCCTCCTACGAGCAGTACTTC
NA	NA	TRBV12-3/TRBV12-4	TRBJ2-2	CASSRGASKLFF	TGTGCCAGCAGCCGCGGGGCCTCGAAGCTGTTTTTT
NA	TRBD1	TRBV10-2	TRBJ2-5	CASSARRQDRAQETQYF	TGCGCCAGCAGTGCCAGACGCCAGGACAGGGCCCAAGAGACCCAGTACTTC
NA	NA	TRBV5-1	TRBJ2-7	CASSFLGSYEQYF	TGCGCCAGCAGCTTTCTCGGGTCCTACGAGCAGTACTTC
NA	NA	TRBV5-1	TRBJ2-5	CASALLRGQYF	TGCGCCAGCGCTCTCCTTAGGGGCCAGTACTTC
NA	NA	TRBV2	TRBJ1-5	CATRDSSNQPQHF	TGTGCCACCCGAGACAGTAGCAATCAGCCCCAGCATTTT
NA	NA	TRBV6-5	TRBJ2-1	CASRTNGDEQFF	TGTGCCAGCAGAACAAACGGGGATGAGCAGTTCTTC
once	NA	TRBV5-1	TRBJ1-6	CASSLADRTPSPLHF	TGCGCCAGCAGCTTGGCCGACAGGACCCCATCACCCCTCCACTTT
NA	TRBD1	TRBV20-1	TRBJ1-4	CSASSGTGKEKLFF	TGCAGTGCTAGTTCCGGGACAGGGAAAGAAAAACTGTTTTTT